This TCR beta chain is from a study of blood T cells in healthy people across ages. Study results and limitations: Naive T cell percentage showed a strong correlation with TCR beta diversity. Because donor CMV status was unknown, expanded clonotype changes were possibly confounded. From one million sequenced T cells, diversity estimates were lower bounds.

The CDR3 covers 14 residues. CDR1 is SGDLS and CDR2 is YYNGEE in the germline V gene. V lost 0 bases to trimming and J lost 3 bases, with 9 bases between them. Through a sample-barcoded 5' primer and a J-beta primer mix, a second PCR was run for roughly 6 to 12 cycles. Unique molecular identifiers of 12 random nucleotides labeled each cDNA. MiXCR was run by TCRdb on the 5' RACE reads, yielding one entry per CDR3 protein. The repertoire holds about 1.5 million distinct CDR3 sequences, with approximately 42% as singletons. A remark on this clonotype: Its specificity is not known.

The clonotype comes from a woman aged 18-29 years in good health. The sequenced sample was blood. This chain connects TRBV9 to TRBJ1-2, with TRBD1 as a possible D gene (6 bases). CDR3 in amino acids: CASSVAPGDYGYTF. Written as DNA, the CDR3 is TGTGCCAGCAGCGTAGCCCCAGGGGACTATGGCTACACCTTC.